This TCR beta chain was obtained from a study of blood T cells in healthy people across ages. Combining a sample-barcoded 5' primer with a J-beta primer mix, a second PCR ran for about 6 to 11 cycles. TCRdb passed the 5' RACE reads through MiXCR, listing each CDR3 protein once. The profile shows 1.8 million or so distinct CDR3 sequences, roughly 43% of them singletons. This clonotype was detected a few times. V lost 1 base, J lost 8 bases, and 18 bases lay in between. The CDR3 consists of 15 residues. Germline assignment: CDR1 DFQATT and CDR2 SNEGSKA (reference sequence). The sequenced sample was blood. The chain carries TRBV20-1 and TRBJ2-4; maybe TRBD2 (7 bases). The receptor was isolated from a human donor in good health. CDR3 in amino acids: CSARGSGGAGDIQYF. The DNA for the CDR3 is TGCAGTGCTAGAGGCTCCGGGGGCGCGGGGGACATTCAGTACTTC.